This passage covers 4 T cell receptor beta chains from one sample sequenced in a study of cytomegalovirus exposure and HLA in healthy donors. Primers included in the PCR were 60 Vbeta and 13 Jbeta primers. Generated by immunoSEQ multiplex PCR, the TCRdb table keeps only in-frame clones and is missing some. The sample lists roughly 200,000 clones, roughly 85% occurring once. Input material: PBMCs. All receptors come from a woman in her 30s in good health and CMV-seropositive.

This clone was counted a few times. The V gene is TRBV9, the J gene TRBJ2-3; 13 nucleotides align to TRBD2. The CDR3 runs to 15 residues. J lost 10 bases, V lost 2 bases, and 7 bases had no gene match. The germline V gene encodes CDR1 SGDLS and CDR2 YYNGEE. The CDR3 protein is CASSVMGTSGVPQYF. The CDR3 DNA is TGTGCCAGCAGCGTTATGGGGACTAGCGGGGTGCCGCAGTATTTT.

The V gene is TRBV9, the J gene TRBJ2-1; a weak D match, TRBD2 (5 bases). Per germline, CDR1 SGDLS and CDR2 YYNGEE. V lost 4 bases and J lost 0, with 11 bases in between. The CDR3 length is 15 residues. The CDR3 region has the DNA TGTGCCAGCAGCACGAGCGGAAGCTCCTACAATGAGCAGTTCTTC. This sequence encodes CASSTSGSSYNEQFF.

The J gene is TRBJ1-1, the V gene TRBV19; 7 positions match TRBD1. The CDR3 runs 15 residues. Per germline, CDR1 LNHDA and CDR2 SQIVND (reference sequence). Losses at the gene ends were 3 bases for V and 5 bases for J; bases not matched to a gene: 9. The CDR3 is CASSIPGAGGTEAFF. In nucleotides, the CDR3 is TGTGCCAGTAGTATTCCGGGGGCAGGGGGAACTGAAGCTTTCTTT.

The chain has TRBV19 and TRBJ1-5; 12 bases map to TRBD1. Unmatched junction bases numbered 14, after V lost 5 bases and J lost 0 bases. This CDR3 comprises 20 residues. Germline V gene sequence: CDR1 LNHDA, CDR2 SQIVND (reference sequence). In DNA form, the CDR3 reads TGTGCCAGTAGTTGGTCCTCGGGACAGGGGGCCTCGTATAGCAATCAGCCCCAGCATTTT. This gives the protein CASSWSSGQGASYSNQPQHF. The whole variable domain, remainder taken from reference TRBV19 and TRBJ1-5, is DGGITQSPKYLFRKEGQNVTLSCEQNLNHDAMYWYRQDPGQGLRLIYYSQIVNDFQKGDIAEGYSVSREKKESFPLTVTSAQKNPTAFYLCASSWSSGQGASYSNQPQHFGDGTRLSIL.